This TCR beta chain was captured by sequencing in a study of blood T cell repertoires in COVID-19 (dated by TCRdb to 2019 to 2021). General notes on the study: The collaborator samples originated in the United States, Italy and Spain and spanned the acute and convalescent phases of COVID-19. Where available, HLA class I and class II types were taken from metadata supplied by the sample provider and were not determined by assay-based typing. Samples were obtained from the ongoing ImmuneRACE study (first 160 participants) and from approximately 1,200 subjects provided by 6 global collaborators. The prospective study material was composed of cDNA or gDNA derived from T cells, B-cell-depleted T cells, or PBMCs. Sample metadata almost always included a de-identified subject ID, COVID-19 status, age in years and sex. Subjects who had been exposed to COVID-19, were actively infected with it, or had recovered from it provided the deeply sampled blood TCRbeta repertoires that made up the dataset. The repertoires were released in a freely available public database meant as a resource for research on the immune response to SARS-CoV-2.

The immunoSEQ Assay, a bias-controlled multiplex PCR, was used to amplify TCRbeta CDR3 regions from genomic DNA. In the original analysis: The number of nucleated cells in each sample was estimated from the amplification of reference gene primers within the assay. Sequence reads were collapsed and filtered to measure the absolute abundance of every unique TCRbeta CDR3 rearrangement. For each sample, productive Simpson clonality was calculated by taking the square root of Simpson's diversity index across productive rearrangements. Entries here come from immuneACCESS through TCRdb and include only in-frame sequences with V and J called. Some clones fail to appear in such tables; in the studies checked, an unresolved V gene covers under half of the shortfall, and the cause of the remainder is unknown. From that table come the V and J calls and clone size; the DNA was used to work out D and trimming. The sample has 150,000 or so clones on record, approximately 86% of them singletons. The top ten clones comprise approximately 7% of the sample.

Overall study results and their limits: How much clinical and demographic metadata was included differed by source and by participant, and the metadata was provided uncurated.

Only a few counts were recorded for this clone. Its binding antigen is unknown. Qualities for individual bases were not recorded, and no much larger clone is one base off. Whole blood was collected in K2EDTA tubes by collaborating institutions according to the institutions' own protocols. Collaborator samples were shipped for TCRbeta analysis as frozen whole blood, isolated PBMCs, or DNA extracted from either sample type. The CDR3 runs 12 amino acids, cysteine and phenylalanine included. Solely the CDR3 DNA is kept, with 36 bases framed from the first base. At the junction V is shortened by 3 bases and J by 1 base, with 4 bases in between. From the germline V gene (reference sequence), CDR1 is DFQATT and CDR2 is SNEGSKA.

Sequencing input: peripheral blood. Recombination linked TRBV20-1 to TRBJ1-3, with no D gene named confidently. This TCR came from a man aged 50 to 60 with active or convalescent COVID-19. The CDR3 reads as follows: CSASPSGNTIYF. The DNA sequence is as follows: TGCAGTGCTAGTCCTTCTGGAAACACCATATATTTT.